Following are 27 T cell receptor beta chains from one sample sequenced in a study of CD8+ T cells in alopecia areata. The authors extracted RNA and reverse transcribed it into cDNA as the sequencing template. Sequencing was performed with immunoSEQ multiplex PCR; in TCRdb, only in-frame clones are kept and a portion is missing. The table has some 80,000 clones, approximately 70% seen once; the top ten hold 23%. Treatment of the sample: oral pan-JAK inhibitor, 5-10 mg twice daily. Sequenced here: CD8+ T cells sorted from blood, sampled at week 24, from a patient treated with tofacitinib. These TCRs come from a human donor with alopecia areata.

V is TRBV27 and J is TRBJ2-1; TRBD2 aligns across 9 bases. The CDR3 extends over 14 amino acids. Trimming cost V 3 bases and J 6 bases; bases outside gene matches: 3. The V gene's germline CDR1 is MNHEY and CDR2 SMNVEV (reference sequence). The CDR3 DNA reads TGTGCCAGCAGTTTGCTAGCGGGGTCCAATGAGCAGTTCTTC. It specifies CASSLLAGSNEQFF.

The DNA of the CDR3 is TGTGCCAGTAGTCAGCCTTACAATGAGCAGTTCTTC. As protein: CASSQPYNEQFF. The J gene is TRBJ2-1, the V gene TRBV19, with D unresolved. CDR3 size: 12 residues. The V gene lost 5 bases and the J gene lost 4 bases, with 6 bases spanning the gap. Looked up from germline, CDR1 is LNHDA and CDR2 is SQIVND (reference sequence).

The gene calls are TRBV2 and TRBJ2-3, with TRBD1 as a possible D gene (6 bases). V lost 7 bases and J 3 bases, leaving 17 bases between the germline ends. This CDR3 comprises 15 residues. Germline values: CDR1 SNHLY, CDR2 FYNNEI. The CDR3 DNA sequence: TGTGCCAGCAAAAGGGACACAGCCTTGACAGATACGCAGTATTTT. Protein: CASKRDTALTDTQYF. The whole variable domain, filled in from reference TRBV2 and TRBJ2-3, reads EPEVTQTPSHQVTQMGQEVILRCVPISNHLYFYWYRQILGQKVEFLVSFYNNEISEKSEIFDDQFSVERPDGSNFTLKIRSTKLEDSAMYFCASKRDTALTDTQYFGPGTRLTVL.

The V gene is TRBV6-1, the J gene TRBJ2-7; TRBD2 agrees at 7 bases. The V segment lost 6 bases and the J segment 1 base; nucleotides outside the gene matches: 3. The CDR3 runs 13 residues. Germline CDR1 MNHNS, CDR2 SASEGT. The CDR3 DNA is TGTGCCAGCAGCGAGCGGGAATCCTACGAGCAGTACTTC. It yields the protein CASSERESYEQYF.

The rearrangement links TRBV7-3 to TRBJ1-6, with 9 bases matching TRBD1. J gave up 7 bases and V 2 bases, and 3 bases lay outside the gene matches. The V gene's germline CDR1 is SGHTA and CDR2 FQGTGA. The CDR3 is 15 residues long. CDR3 sequence: CASSLGTGRNSPLHF. CDR3 DNA: TGTGCCAGCAGCTTAGGGACAGGGAGGAATTCACCCCTCCACTTT.

This clone has only a few counts. The rearrangement uses TRBV28 and TRBJ2-7; 9 nucleotides align to TRBD1. Trimming took 6 bases from V and 3 from J; bases not matched to a gene: 6. Germline-derived CDR1 and CDR2 are MDHEN and SYDVKM. CDR3 size: 14 residues. CDR3 amino acids: CASRQQGANYEQYF. The CDR3 nucleotides read TGTGCCAGCAGGCAACAGGGGGCGAACTACGAGCAGTACTTC.

The chain uses TRBV27 and TRBJ2-7; D perhaps matches TRBD2 (5 bases). V was pared by 3 bases and J by 6 bases, with 15 bases between. This CDR3 comprises 14 residues. Germline loops: CDR1 MNHEY, CDR2 SMNVEV (reference sequence). This chain's CDR3 is CASSFLGEGREQYF. Here the CDR3 DNA reads TGTGCCAGCAGTTTCCTAGGAGAGGGTCGCGAGCAGTACTTC.

This clone has just a few counts. V usage is TRBV5-5 and J usage is TRBJ1-1; D is unresolved. The CDR3 extends over 13 amino acids. The V and J ends lost 0 bases and 8 bases respectively, with 11 bases between them. Germline V gene sequence: CDR1 SGHKS, CDR2 YYEKEE (reference sequence). The CDR3 reads CASSLAPSQEAFF. The CDR3 bases are TGTGCCAGCAGCTTGGCCCCCTCCCAAGAAGCTTTCTTT.

This clone was observed a single time. This chain connects TRBV7-9 to TRBJ1-5; TRBD1 agrees at 8 bases. The CDR3 has 13 amino acids. V trimming: 7 bases; J trimming: 3 bases; junction bases outside the gene matches: 2. Germline V gives CDR1 SEHNR, CDR2 FQNEAQ (reference sequence). As DNA, the CDR3 is TGTGCCAGCAACCAGGGGGCCAATCAGCCCCAGCATTTT. This sequence encodes CASNQGANQPQHF.

The gene calls are TRBV6-5 and TRBJ2-5, with 8 bases fitting TRBD2. This CDR3 comprises 15 residues. Trimming cost V 6 bases and J 2 bases; bases outside gene matches: 8. CDR1 and CDR2 (germline): MNHEY, SVGAGI. CDR3 protein: CASRPGLGDQETQYF. The CDR3 nucleotides are TGTGCCAGCAGACCGGGACTAGGGGATCAAGAGACCCAGTACTTC.

This chain connects TRBV28 to TRBJ2-7, with TRBD1 matching over 8 bases. Trimming took 6 bases from V and 3 from J; bases not matched to a gene: 7. The CDR3 extends over 14 amino acids. Germline-derived CDR1 and CDR2 are MDHEN and SYDVKM. The CDR3 nucleotides are TGTGCCAGCAGAGTAGCCGGGACAGGCTACGAGCAGTACTTC. As protein: CASRVAGTGYEQYF. Full variable domain (remainder filled in from reference TRBV28 and TRBJ2-7): DVKVTQSSRYLVKRTGEKVFLECVQDMDHENMFWYRQDPGLGLRLIYFSYDVKMKEKGDIPEGYSVSREKKERFSLILESASTNQTSMYLCASRVAGTGYEQYFGPGTRLTVT.

The chain combines TRBV7-2 with TRBJ2-1; the match to TRBD2 covers 7 bases. Germline lookup yields CDR1 SGHTA and CDR2 FQGNSA. The CDR3 contains 16 residues. The V segment lost 1 base and the J segment 8 bases; nucleotides outside the gene matches: 11. The CDR3 spells CASSLVVGGIYDEQFF. CDR3 coding DNA: TGTGCCAGCAGCTTAGTCGTCGGGGGGATATACGATGAGCAGTTCTTC.

The chain uses TRBV7-2 and TRBJ2-7, with 8 bases that match TRBD1. Trimming cost V 5 bases and J 6 bases; bases outside gene matches: 6. The germline V gene encodes CDR1 SGHTA and CDR2 FQGNSA. The CDR3 sequence is 13 residues long. CDR3 in amino acids: CASSPGQGGEQYF. The CDR3 DNA reads as TGTGCCAGCAGCCCAGGACAGGGAGGCGAGCAGTACTTC.

The genes are TRBV5-4 and TRBJ2-1; TRBD2 is a possible D gene (5 bases). CDR3 length equals 15 residues. Per germline, CDR1 SGHNT and CDR2 YYREEE (reference sequence). The V end lost 0 bases, the J end lost 7 bases, and 14 bases lay between the germline ends. CDR3 nucleotide sequence: TGTGCCAGCAGCTTGGAAGGGATTCTAGCAAATGAGCAGTTCTTC. Translated, it gives CASSLEGILANEQFF. Full variable domain (outside the CDR3, taken from reference TRBV5-4 and TRBJ2-1): ETGVTQSPTHLIKTRGQQVTLRCSSQSGHNTVSWYQQALGQGPQFIFQYYREEENGRGNFPPRFSGLQFPNYSSELNVNALELDDSALYLCASSLEGILANEQFFGPGTRLTVL.

This chain's CDR3 is CASSPDRSYGYTF. CDR3 nucleotide sequence: TGTGCCAGCAGCCCTGACAGATCCTATGGCTACACCTTC. This rearrangement joins TRBV28 to TRBJ1-2; weak D call: TRBD1 (5 bases). V lost 6 bases to trimming and J lost 4 bases, with 12 bases between them. Germline values: CDR1 MDHEN, CDR2 SYDVKM. The CDR3 runs to 13 residues.

This clone was seen only a few times. The J gene is TRBJ1-3, the V gene TRBV18; 8 bases line up with TRBD1. The CDR3 consists of 14 residues. Germline V gene lookup returns CDR1 KGHSH and CDR2 LQKENI. After removal of 6 bases from V and 8 bases from J, the junction contained 9 bases not matched to a gene. The CDR3: CASSSTGAEDTIYF. The CDR3 nucleotides are TGTGCCAGCTCTTCGACAGGGGCTGAGGACACCATATATTTT. Full variable domain (rest looked up from reference TRBV18 and TRBJ1-3): NAGVMQNPRHLVRRRGQEARLRCSPMKGHSHVYWYRQLPEEGLKFMVYLQKENIIDESGMPKERFSAEFPKEGPSILRIQQVVRGDSAAYFCASSSTGAEDTIYFGEGSWLTVV.

The chain carries TRBV27 and TRBJ2-7; tentatively, D is TRBD2 (5 bases). Trimming left V 4 bases short and J 6 bases short, with 10 bases between. The CDR3 contains 12 residues. CDR1 is MNHEY and CDR2 is SMNVEV in the germline V gene (reference sequence). The CDR3 DNA reads as TGTGCCAGCAGTTATCCCCGGGGCGAGCAGTACTTC. It codes for CASSYPRGEQYF.

This clone was counted a single time. This chain links TRBV4-3 with TRBJ1-2, with TRBD1 as a possible D gene (5 bases). V lost 0 bases and J 8 bases, leaving 16 bases between the germline ends. Germline V gene data show CDR1 as LGHNA and CDR2 as YSLEER. The CDR3 loop spans 15 amino acids. For the CDR3, the DNA is TGCGCCAGCAGCCAAGATAAGGACAACCTGGGAGGCTACACCTTC. Its translation is CASSQDKDNLGGYTF.

This clone is a singleton in its sample. The chain couples TRBV25-1 to TRBJ2-5; D is tentatively TRBD1 or TRBD2 (7 bases each). CDR3 size: 15 residues. Trimming took 7 bases from V and 5 from J, leaving 20 bases between them. CDR1 is MGHDK and CDR2 is SYGVNS in the germline V gene. CDR3 in amino acids: CASTLGRGPMETQYF. CDR3 in DNA: TGTGCCAGCACCCTAGGGAGGGGGCCCATGGAGACCCAGTACTTC. Full variable domain (missing parts from reference TRBV25-1 and TRBJ2-5): EADIYQTPRYLVIGTGKKITLECSQTMGHDKMYWYQQDPGMELHLIHYSYGVNSTEKGDLSSESTVSRIRTEHFPLTLESARPSHTSQYLCASTLGRGPMETQYFGPGTRLLVL.

This sequence joins TRBV30 and TRBJ1-2; D uncertain. Between the trimmed V and J ends, which lost 3 bases and 7 bases, there was a span of 18 bases. Per germline, CDR1 GTSNPN and CDR2 SVGIG (reference sequence). CDR3 size: 14 residues. CDR3 sequence (DNA): TGTGCCTGGAGGGCGAAGGTCCCACGGGGTGGCTACACCTTC. It specifies CAWRAKVPRGGYTF.

This chain joins TRBV27 and TRBJ2-5, with TRBD1 matching 7 bases. CDR1 and CDR2 from the germline V gene are MNHEY and SMNVEV (reference sequence). J gave up 5 bases and V 0 bases, and 9 bases lay outside the gene matches. CDR3 size: 16 residues. The CDR3: CASSLSSKGARETQYF. In nucleotides, the CDR3 is TGTGCCAGCAGTTTATCGTCTAAGGGGGCGCGGGAGACCCAGTACTTC.

This clone was recorded only once. The chain has TRBV10-3 and TRBJ2-3; D possibly corresponds to TRBD2 (6 bases). Trimming took 6 bases from V and 3 from J, leaving 16 bases between them. Germline values: CDR1 ENHRY, CDR2 SYGVKD. The CDR3 sequence is 15 residues long. Written as DNA, the CDR3 is TGTGCCATCAGCCCGGGACTCCCGAGAACAGATACGCAGTATTTT. It codes for CAISPGLPRTDTQYF.

The chain recombines TRBV9 with TRBJ2-5; 13 bases agree with TRBD2. Trimming at V came to 3 bases and at J to 2 bases, leaving 1 base not matched to a gene. Germline V gives CDR1 SGDLS, CDR2 YYNGEE. The CDR3 is made up of 15 amino acids. The chain's CDR3 is CASSELAGGQETQYF. As DNA, the CDR3 is TGTGCCAGCAGCGAACTAGCGGGAGGGCAAGAGACCCAGTACTTC.

This clone was counted ten times or more. The chain joins TRBV7-9 to TRBJ2-3, with 10 bases that match TRBD2. The V and J ends lost 4 bases and 5 bases, in that order; junction bases with no gene match: 12. The CDR3 covers 17 residues. Germline V CDR1 and CDR2: SEHNR, FQNEAQ (reference sequence). The CDR3 protein is CASSSVGLAGDVDTQYF. The DNA for the CDR3 is TGTGCCAGCAGCTCAGTTGGCCTAGCGGGAGACGTAGATACGCAGTATTTT.

The genes are TRBV29-1 and TRBJ1-2; a possible D gene is TRBD1 (5 bases). CDR3 length: 14 amino acids. The V and J ends lost 3 bases and 4 bases respectively, with 15 bases between them. The germline gives CDR1 SQVTM, CDR2 ANQGSEA. CDR3 nucleotide sequence: TGCAGCGTTGATCGGCAGGGTCAACTCTATGGCTACACCTTC. As protein: CSVDRQGQLYGYTF. Filled out from reference TRBV29-1 and TRBJ1-2, the complete variable domain reads SAVISQKPSRDICQRGTSLTIQCQVDSQVTMMFWYRQQPGQSLTLIATANQGSEATYESGFVIDKFPISRPNLTFSTLTVSNMSPEDSSIYLCSVDRQGQLYGYTFGSGTRLTVV.

This chain links TRBV27 with TRBJ2-1; tentative D call: TRBD1 (6 bases). The V end was cut by 5 bases, the J end by 3 bases, with 23 bases between. CDR3 size: 18 residues. The V gene's germline CDR1 is MNHEY and CDR2 SMNVEV (reference sequence). In DNA form, the CDR3 reads TGTGCCAGCAGTCAACTTACCCCGACAGGCGGCTTCTACAATGAGCAGTTCTTC. Protein sequence: CASSQLTPTGGFYNEQFF.

The V and J genes are TRBV29-1 and TRBJ2-3, with D perhaps TRBD1 (8 bases). The CDR3 covers 16 residues. V was pared by 6 bases and J by 3 bases, with 22 bases between. CDR1 is SQVTM and CDR2 is ANQGSEA in the germline V gene. DNA of the CDR3: TGCAGCGTCCATATCCCCACAGGGGGGGGGACAGATACGCAGTATTTT. As protein: CSVHIPTGGGTDTQYF.